This T cell receptor (beta chain) was recorded in a study of blood T cell repertoires in COVID-19. Germline CDR1 is MDHEN and CDR2 is SYDVKM. Trimming removed 3 bases from V and 7 bases from J, with 13 bases in between. The CDR3 contains 14 residues. Here immunoSEQ multiplex PCR was the method, and the copy in TCRdb shows in-frame clones only, minus some. The profile shows more than 95,000 clones, about 89% of them singletons. This receptor was obtained from a human donor in a cohort sampled during active COVID-19. The sequencing input was peripheral blood. The chain couples TRBV28 to TRBJ1-5; D not resolved. Here the CDR3 reads CASSFRFPHQPQHF. CDR3 nucleotide sequence: TGTGCCAGCAGTTTTCGGTTCCCGCACCAGCCCCAGCATTTT.